The sequence of this T cell receptor (beta chain) was determined in a study of CD8 T cells in ankylosing spondylitis. Whole-study results and caveats: Reportedly, disease-linked clones are significantly enriched in ankylosing spondylitis patients' matched synovial fluid.

In regard to this clonotype: Its specificity is not known. A clone one base away is much larger, so this may be a read error.

The CDR3 length is 15 residues. Germline-derived CDR1 and CDR2 are SGHDT and YYEEEE. TCRdb reprocessed the 5' RACE reads via MiXCR and lists one record per CDR3 protein. The repertoire holds 150,000 to 200,000 distinct CDR3 sequences, with around 10% as singletons. The specimen sequenced was blood, either unsorted or a sorted T cell fraction (not recorded which). The receptor's source is a male donor with ankylosing spondylitis or in good health (not recorded which). The V and J genes are TRBV5-6 and TRBJ2-1; 7 bases agree with TRBD2. The CDR3 loop is CASSSGRGVYTEQFF. In nucleotides, the CDR3 is TGTGCCAGCAGCTCTGGACGGGGGGTGTACACTGAGCAGTTCTTC.